Each of the 25 T cell receptor beta chains below was sequenced from the same sample in a study of patients and donors after allogeneic stem cell transplantation. TCRdb re-derived calls from the RT-PCR reads in MiXCR, one entry per CDR3 protein. The repertoire holds about 150,000 distinct CDR3 sequences, with nearly 25% as singletons. Sample: blood, either unsorted or a sorted T cell fraction (not recorded which). These receptors all stem from a human donor who was either an allogeneic HSCT recipient or a stem cell or donor lymphocyte infusion donor (not recorded which). It is not recorded whose cells these are; they may come from a transplant donor.

This chain links TRBV12-3 or TRBV12-4 with TRBJ2-5, with 7 bases fitting TRBD2. V lost 5 bases, J lost 5 bases, and 11 bases stayed unmatched. The CDR3 consists of 15 residues. The DNA of the CDR3 is TGTGCCAGCAGTCTTTCTGCGGGAGCATGGGAGACCCAGTACTTC. It yields the protein CASSLSAGAWETQYF.

This clonotype appeared many times. The chain joins TRBV5-1 to TRBJ1-1; tentative D call: TRBD1 (6 bases). V was cut by 4 bases and J by 1 base, with 14 bases left in between. Germline loops: CDR1 SGHRS, CDR2 YFSETQ. The CDR3 spans 15 residues. CDR3 amino acids: CASSDNPGQNTEAFF. CDR3 in DNA: TGCGCCAGCAGCGATAACCCGGGACAGAACACTGAAGCTTTCTTT.

The chain links TRBV10-3 to TRBJ2-5; no clear D. CDR1 is ENHRY, CDR2 SYGVKD, per germline. The ends were cut back, 3 bases at V and 5 bases at J, with 4 bases in the middle. There are 11 residues in the CDR3. This chain's CDR3 is CAISDEETQYF. For the CDR3, the DNA is TGTGCCATCAGTGATGAGGAGACCCAGTACTTC.

This clonotype turned up a few times. V usage is TRBV6-5 and J usage is TRBJ2-4; 13 positions agree with TRBD2. The J segment lost 4 bases and the V segment lost 2 bases, leaving 5 bases of the junction unmatched. The CDR3 contains 17 residues. The germline CDR1 and CDR2 sequences are MNHEY and SVGAGI. CDR3 in DNA: TGTGCCAGCAGTTACCTTGGACTAGCGGGGGAGAAAAACATTCAGTACTTC. This gives the protein CASSYLGLAGEKNIQYF.

J is TRBJ2-1 and V is TRBV12-3 or TRBV12-4; D call uncertain. This CDR3 spans 12 amino acids. Trimming left V 8 bases short and J 3 bases short, with 8 bases between. The chain's CDR3 is CASSRNYNEQFF. CDR3 sequence (DNA): TGTGCCAGCTCGCGGAACTACAATGAGCAGTTCTTC.

The rearrangement joins TRBV4-2 to TRBJ1-5; D remains ambiguous. Germline CDR1 reads LGHNA; CDR2 reads YNFKEQ. Trimming removed 0 bases at V and 0 bases at J, with 12 bases between. This CDR3 is built from 17 residues. This CDR3 reads CASSQDLPVTSNQPQHF. The CDR3 DNA is TGTGCCAGCAGCCAAGATCTCCCGGTTACTAGCAATCAGCCCCAGCATTTT.

The chain joins TRBV5-1 to TRBJ2-4; D is unclear. The CDR3 loop spans 20 amino acids. Between the trimmed V and J ends, which lost 0 bases and 3 bases, there was a span of 25 bases. CDR1 SGHRS and CDR2 YFSETQ come from the germline V gene. The CDR3 DNA sequence: TGCGCCAGCAGCTTGGAAACCGTCAGTCTTGGTGGAGTAGGCAAAAACATTCAGTACTTC. This translates into CASSLETVSLGGVGKNIQYF.

The chain is built from TRBV20-1 and TRBJ1-1; TRBD1 matches 12 bases. The CDR3 runs 15 residues. The germline gives CDR1 DFQATT, CDR2 SNEGSKA (reference sequence). V gave up 2 bases and J gave up 3 bases; unmatched junction bases: 4. The CDR3 here is CSARSGQGAHTEAFF. In DNA, the CDR3 is TGCAGTGCTAGATCGGGACAGGGGGCGCACACTGAAGCTTTCTTT.

The genes are TRBV5-1 and TRBJ2-5; TRBD2 is a possible D gene (6 bases). The CDR3 runs 14 residues. Deletions cut 0 bases from V and 1 base from J, with 7 bases between. Germline lookup yields CDR1 SGHRS and CDR2 YFSETQ. CDR3 region: CASSLAGVQETQYF. The CDR3 coding sequence is TGCGCCAGCAGCTTGGCGGGGGTCCAAGAGACCCAGTACTTC.

This chain links TRBV2 with TRBJ2-7; tentative D call: TRBD1 (6 bases). The CDR3 totals 15 residues. CDR1 is SNHLY, CDR2 FYNNEI, per germline. Trimming shortened V by 2 bases and J by 5 bases, and 16 bases separated the two germline ends. Here the CDR3 DNA reads TGTGCCAGCAGTGAACCCCAAACAGGGAACCACGAGCAGTACTTC. Protein product: CASSEPQTGNHEQYF.

V and J are TRBV27 and TRBJ2-1; 13 bases align to TRBD2. The germline V gene has CDR1 MNHEY and CDR2 SMNVEV (reference sequence). Trimming removed 6 bases from V and 8 bases from J; junction bases left unmatched: 7. This CDR3 has 15 amino acids. This CDR3 is CASSLLAGGPYEQFF. The DNA of the CDR3 is TGTGCCAGCAGCCTACTAGCGGGGGGGCCTTATGAGCAGTTCTTC.

V gene TRBV6-2 or TRBV6-3 combines with J gene TRBJ1-2; no firm D call. Deletions cut 2 bases from V and 7 bases from J, with 14 bases between. CDR3 length: 14 residues. Per germline, CDR1 MNHEY and CDR2 SVGEGT. CDR3 DNA: TGTGCCAGCAGTTACGGGCCGTCCCTCGGTGGCTACACCTTC. Translated: CASSYGPSLGGYTF.

This clonotype has only one observation. The chain carries TRBV21-1 and TRBJ2-7; no DNA check was done on the table's D call, TRBD2. TRBV21-1 represents a pseudogene. This CDR3 spans 12 amino acids. CDR3 bases: TGTGCCAGCACAGAGCCCTACGACGAGCAGTACTTC. Translating it yields CASTEPYDEQYF.

The sample holds many counts of this clonotype. The chain uses TRBV29-1 and TRBJ1-1, with a weak D call TRBD1 (6 bases). The CDR3 consists of 13 residues. Looked up from germline, CDR1 is SQVTM and CDR2 is ANQGSEA. Trimming removed 6 bases at V and 1 base at J, with 12 bases between. The CDR3 sequence is CSVDKQGNTEAFF. In DNA form, the CDR3 reads TGCAGCGTCGATAAACAGGGGAACACTGAAGCTTTCTTT.

This clonotype has more than one count but fewer than ten. The chain joins TRBV6-2 or TRBV6-3 to TRBJ2-1; no clear D. Trimming stripped 7 bases from V and 3 bases from J, with 16 bases between. The length of the CDR3 is 15 residues. Germline-derived CDR1 and CDR2 are MNHEY and SVGEGT. As DNA, the CDR3 is TGTGCCAGCAACGCCCTAAGACCGAGCTACAATGAGCAGTTCTTC. It codes for CASNALRPSYNEQFF.

The V gene is TRBV6-1, the J gene TRBJ1-2; 7 bases line up with TRBD1. The trim removed 5 bases at V and 0 bases at J, leaving 6 bases unmatched. CDR3 size: 15 residues. From germline, CDR1 is MNHNS and CDR2 SASEGT. The CDR3 DNA reads as TGTGCCAGCAGTCTCGGGACAGCAACTAACTATGGCTACACCTTC. It translates to CASSLGTATNYGYTF.

This clonotype was detected a few times. The J gene is TRBJ1-2, the V gene TRBV6-5, with 7 bases identical to TRBD1. The CDR3 has 12 amino acids. Germline V gives CDR1 MNHEY, CDR2 SVGAGI. J was trimmed by 7 bases and V by 5 bases; bases with no gene match: 4. CDR3 in amino acids: CASSKQGSGYTF. In DNA, the CDR3 is TGTGCCAGCAGTAAACAGGGGTCTGGCTACACCTTC.

The chain employs TRBV4-3 and TRBJ2-2; TRBD2 matches at 8 bases. Germline V CDR1 and CDR2: LGHNA, YSLEER. CDR3 length: 17 residues. V was pared by 1 base and J by 7 bases, with 11 bases of the junction left unmatched. The CDR3 DNA is TGCGCCAGCAGCCAAGTCTTGCCGGGAGGGCCGGGCGGGGAGCTGTTTTTT. Amino acid sequence: CASSQVLPGGPGGELFF.

This clonotype has a handful of counts. The genes are TRBV20-1 and TRBJ1-1, with D hard to call. This CDR3 region has 13 residues. CDR1 is DFQATT and CDR2 is SNEGSKA in the germline V gene (reference sequence). V was clipped by 3 bases and J by 0 bases, with 8 bases between them. The CDR3 bases are TGCAGTGCTAGCTCCTACCTGAACACTGAAGCTTTCTTT. This gives the protein CSASSYLNTEAFF.

A few counts support this clonotype. V and J are TRBV18 and TRBJ2-5; 7 bases agree with TRBD1. This CDR3 contains 13 residues. The J segment lost 2 bases and the V segment lost 5 bases, leaving 2 bases of the junction unmatched. Per germline, CDR1 KGHSH and CDR2 LQKENI. Here the CDR3 reads CASSRQGQETQYF. The CDR3, as DNA: TGTGCCAGCTCAAGACAGGGACAAGAGACCCAGTACTTC.

This clonotype was detected a few times. The chain is built from TRBV5-1 and TRBJ1-6; D remains unclear. Germline V gives CDR1 SGHRS, CDR2 YFSETQ. Trimming left V 4 bases short and J 7 bases short, with 18 bases between. The CDR3 has 16 amino acids. This CDR3 reads CASSNTYGLKNSPLHF. The DNA of the CDR3 is TGCGCCAGCAGCAATACCTACGGACTGAAAAATTCACCCCTCCACTTT.

The chain joins TRBV25-1 to TRBJ2-7; 7 positions agree with TRBD2. The CDR3 consists of 13 residues. Germline V gene sequence: CDR1 MGHDK, CDR2 SYGVNS. Trimming cost V 8 bases and J 0 bases; bases outside gene matches: 4. The DNA of the CDR3 is TGTGCCAGCGCTAGCGGTTCCTCCTACGAGCAGTACTTC. Its translation: CASASGSSYEQYF.

The table lists this clonotype with a few counts. The chain links TRBV3-1 to TRBJ2-1; TRBD1 matches at 8 bases. CDR3 length: 16 amino acids. J was trimmed by 8 bases and V by 1 base; bases with no gene match: 10. Germline CDR1 reads LGHDT; CDR2 reads YNNKEL (reference sequence). CDR3 sequence (DNA): TGTGCCAGCAGCCAAGGGGCCAGGACAGGGCGCGATGAGCAGTTCTTC. Translated, it gives CASSQGARTGRDEQFF.

This clonotype was detected a few times. The rearrangement joins TRBV12-3 or TRBV12-4 to TRBJ2-2; no clear D gene. V was shortened by 3 bases and J by 5 bases, with 13 bases between the two germline ends. The length of the CDR3 is 15 residues. The CDR3 DNA is TGTGCCAGCAGTTTGAGGCCTGGTGGGACCGGGGAGCTGTTTTTT. Translation: CASSLRPGGTGELFF.

The chain joins TRBV4-3 to TRBJ2-1; 7 bases fit TRBD1. V dropped 3 bases and J dropped 2; count of bases not matched to a gene: 4. Germline-derived CDR1 and CDR2 are LGHNA and YSLEER. The CDR3 contains 15 residues. In DNA form, the CDR3 reads TGCGCCAGCAGCCACGCCGGGACAGCCTACAATGAGCAGTTCTTC. It codes for CASSHAGTAYNEQFF.